The text below deals with one TCR beta chain. As yet, its antigen is unknown. This specimen comes from a study of cytomegalovirus exposure and HLA in healthy donors. Donors consisted of healthy bone marrow donors. CDR3 size: 12 residues. A multiplex PCR was run with 60 Vbeta primers and 13 Jbeta primers. The data were produced by immunoSEQ multiplex PCR, yet TCRdb's version contains in-frame clones alone and is incomplete. The sample includes about 190,000 clones, around 80% seen only once; the top ten take about 1.7%. Notes on the study in general: It was reported that the classifier diagnosed cytomegalovirus status with high specificity and sensitivity in both the original and validation cohorts. The majority of TCR sequences were rare, yet some public TCRs appeared in many donors.

This clonotype was obtained from a man between 18 and 29 years old in good health and CMV-seronegative. This chain connects TRBV21-1 to TRBJ1-2; the table assigns TRBD1, which was not confirmed against the DNA. TRBV21-1 corresponds to a pseudogene. Sequencing was performed on PBMCs. The CDR3 bases are TGTGCCAGACCTGGACAGGGCGATGGCTACACCTTC. Protein product: CARPGQGDGYTF.